These 9 T cell receptor beta chains originate from one sample sequenced in a study of blood T cell repertoires in COVID-19. Repertoires were generated with immunoSEQ multiplex PCR, while TCRdb's copy carries only in-frame clones and drops some. The sample shows a few hundred thousand clones, 87% of them seen only once. The material sequenced was PBMCs or T cells enriched from blood (not recorded which). These receptors all come from a woman aged 25 to 39 who had recovered from COVID-19.

The chain links TRBV2 to TRBJ2-7, with D unresolved. Germline V gene data show CDR1 as SNHLY and CDR2 as FYNNEI. The germline V and J ends were trimmed by 8 bases and 4 bases, with 9 bases remaining between them. The CDR3 has 11 amino acids. This chain's CDR3 is CASATYYEQYF. In nucleotides, the CDR3 is TGTGCCAGCGCCACATATTACGAGCAGTACTTC.

The genes are TRBV30 and TRBJ1-4, with TRBD1 matching 9 bases. The CDR3 sequence is 15 residues long. V shed 8 bases and J 8 bases; nucleotides not matched to a gene: 15. Germline CDR1 is GTSNPN and CDR2 is SVGIG (reference sequence). The CDR3 loop is CAGGSGQGIGEKLFF. Here the CDR3 DNA reads TGTGCCGGGGGCTCGGGACAGGGAATTGGCGAAAAACTGTTTTTT.

The CDR3 bases are TGTGCCTGGACTGTCGGACAGATTAATCAGCCCCAGCATTTT. Its protein is CAWTVGQINQPQHF. V is TRBV30 and J is TRBJ1-5; TRBD1 is a possible D gene (6 bases). This CDR3 contains 14 residues. With 4 bases removed from V and 4 bases from J, the gap between germline ends came to 14 bases. Germline loops: CDR1 GTSNPN, CDR2 SVGIG (reference sequence). The full variable domain, completed using reference TRBV30 and TRBJ1-5, is SQTIHQWPATLVQPVGSPLSLECTVEGTSNPNLYWYRQAAGRGLQLLFYSVGIGQISSEVPQNLSASRPQDRQFILSSKKLLLSDSGFYLCAWTVGQINQPQHFGDGTRLSIL.

The chain couples TRBV27 to TRBJ1-6; a possible D gene is TRBD1 (6 bases). Trimming stripped 4 bases from V and 6 bases from J, with 19 bases between. Germline V CDR1 and CDR2: MNHEY, SMNVEV (reference sequence). The CDR3 totals 17 residues. CDR3: CASSYRGGRGRNSPLHF. CDR3 coding DNA: TGTGCCAGCAGTTACCGCGGGGGCAGAGGACGTAATTCACCCCTCCACTTT.

The chain joins TRBV27 to TRBJ2-7; 8 bases are a match to TRBD1. The CDR3 sequence is 15 residues long. V gave up 3 bases and J gave up 3 bases; unmatched junction bases: 7. Per the germline V gene, CDR1 is MNHEY and CDR2 is SMNVEV (reference sequence). The CDR3 coding sequence is TGTGCCAGCAGTTTCAAGTCCAGGGGGCTCTACGAGCAGTACTTC. Protein: CASSFKSRGLYEQYF.

The chain joins TRBV19 to TRBJ1-1; perhaps TRBD1 as D (6 bases). The CDR3 runs 15 residues. Trimming left V 4 bases short and J 1 base short, with 13 bases between. Germline values: CDR1 LNHDA, CDR2 SQIVND (reference sequence). The CDR3 loop is CASSTYRDKNTEAFF. CDR3 DNA: TGTGCCAGTAGTACTTACCGGGACAAGAACACTGAAGCTTTCTTT.

This clone turned up a few times. V gene TRBV4-1 combines with J gene TRBJ2-7; 9 bases are a match to TRBD1. This CDR3 comprises 16 residues. CDR1 and CDR2 (germline): MGHRA, YSYEKL. Trimming removed 2 bases from V and 2 bases from J; junction bases left unmatched: 7. Here the CDR3 DNA reads TGCGCCAGCAGCCAAACGCGTGGGACAGGGCCCTACGAGCAGTACTTC. Encoded protein: CASSQTRGTGPYEQYF.

V and J are TRBV4-1 and TRBJ1-2, with unresolved D. Germline V CDR1 and CDR2: MGHRA, YSYEKL. This CDR3 contains 16 residues. The V and J ends lost 1 base and 3 bases respectively, with 15 bases between them. The CDR3 loop reads CASSQAKGGRDYGYTF. CDR3 DNA: TGCGCCAGCAGCCAAGCTAAGGGCGGGCGCGACTATGGCTACACCTTC.

The V call is TRBV20-1, the J call TRBJ2-1; TRBD2 matches 7 bases. Germline trimming cut 3 bases from V and 0 bases from J; bases unmatched to any gene: 5. CDR1 and CDR2 from the germline V gene are DFQATT and SNEGSKA (reference sequence). The CDR3 runs to 15 residues. The CDR3 nucleotides read TGCAGTGCTAGTCGGGGGGTGAGCTCCTACAATGAGCAGTTCTTC. Translated, it gives CSASRGVSSYNEQFF.